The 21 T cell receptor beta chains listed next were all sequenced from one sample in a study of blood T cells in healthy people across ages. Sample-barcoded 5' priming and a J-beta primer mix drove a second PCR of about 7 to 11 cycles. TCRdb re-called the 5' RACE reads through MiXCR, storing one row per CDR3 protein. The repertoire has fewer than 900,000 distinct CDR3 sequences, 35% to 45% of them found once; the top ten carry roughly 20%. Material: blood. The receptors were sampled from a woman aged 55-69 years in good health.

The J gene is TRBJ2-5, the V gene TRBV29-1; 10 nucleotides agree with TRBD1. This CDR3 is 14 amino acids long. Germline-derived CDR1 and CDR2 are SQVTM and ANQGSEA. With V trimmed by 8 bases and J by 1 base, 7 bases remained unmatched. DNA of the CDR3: TGCAGCATCTTTGACAGGGGGCGCCAAGAGACCCAGTACTTC. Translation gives CSIFDRGRQETQYF.

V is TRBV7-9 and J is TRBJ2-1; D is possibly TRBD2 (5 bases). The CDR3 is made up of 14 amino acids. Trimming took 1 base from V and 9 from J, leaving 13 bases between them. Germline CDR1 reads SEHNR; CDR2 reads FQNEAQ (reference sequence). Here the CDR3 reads CASSLVRDPSEQFF. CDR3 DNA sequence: TGTGCCAGCAGCTTAGTACGGGATCCCAGTGAGCAGTTCTTC.

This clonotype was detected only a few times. CDR3 nucleotides: TGTGCCAGCTCGATTAAAGCGAGCTCCTACAATGAGCAGTTCTTC. Amino acids: CASSIKASSYNEQFF. The chain joins TRBV2 to TRBJ2-1; D is unclear. The CDR3 sequence is 15 residues long. From germline, CDR1 is SNHLY and CDR2 FYNNEI. V lost 8 bases and J 0 bases, leaving 14 bases between the germline ends. Together with reference TRBV2 and TRBJ2-1, the CDR3 gives the full variable domain: EPEVTQTPSHQVTQMGQEVILRCVPISNHLYFYWYRQILGQKVEFLVSFYNNEISEKSEIFDDQFSVERPDGSNFTLKIRSTKLEDSAMYFCASSIKASSYNEQFFGPGTRLTVL.

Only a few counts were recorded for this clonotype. The CDR3 protein is CASSPGTGGIEAFF. The CDR3 nucleotides are TGTGCCAGCAGCCCCGGGACAGGGGGCATTGAAGCTTTCTTT. The rearrangement uses TRBV7-9 and TRBJ1-1, with 12 bases matching TRBD1. This CDR3 has 14 residues. CDR1 and CDR2 (germline): SEHNR, FQNEAQ (reference sequence). J was trimmed by 7 bases and V by 5 bases; bases with no gene match: 5. Using reference TRBV7-9 and TRBJ1-1 for the parts outside the CDR3, the full variable domain is DTGVSQNPRHKITKRGQNVTFRCDPISEHNRLYWYRQTLGQGPEFLTYFQNEAQLEKSRLLSDRFSAERPKGSFSTLEIQRTEQGDSAMYLCASSPGTGGIEAFFGQGTRLTVV.

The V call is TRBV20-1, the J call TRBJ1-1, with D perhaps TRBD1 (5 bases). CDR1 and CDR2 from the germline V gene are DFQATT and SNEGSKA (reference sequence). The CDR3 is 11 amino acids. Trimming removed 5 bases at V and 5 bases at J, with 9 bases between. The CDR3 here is CSAPRETEAFF. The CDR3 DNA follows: TGCAGTGCTCCCAGGGAAACTGAAGCTTTCTTT.

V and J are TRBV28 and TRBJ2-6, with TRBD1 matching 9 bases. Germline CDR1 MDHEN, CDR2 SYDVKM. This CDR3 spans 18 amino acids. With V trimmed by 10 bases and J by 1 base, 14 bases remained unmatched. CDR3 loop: CATRKRWTGVSGANVLTF. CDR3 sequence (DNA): TGTGCCACCCGGAAGAGATGGACAGGGGTGTCTGGGGCCAACGTCCTGACTTTC.

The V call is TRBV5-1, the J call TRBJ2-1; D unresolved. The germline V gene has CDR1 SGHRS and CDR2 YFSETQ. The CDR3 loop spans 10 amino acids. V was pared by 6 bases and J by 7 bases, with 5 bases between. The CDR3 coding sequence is TGCGCCAGCAAGGGTAATGAGCAGTTCTTC. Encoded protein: CASKGNEQFF.

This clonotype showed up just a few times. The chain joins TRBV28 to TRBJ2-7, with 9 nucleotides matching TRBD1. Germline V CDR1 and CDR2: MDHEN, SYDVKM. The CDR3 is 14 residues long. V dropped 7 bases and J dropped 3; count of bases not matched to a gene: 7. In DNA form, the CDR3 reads TGTGCCAGCAAAGGACAGGGGAAAGGCTACGAGCAGTACTTC. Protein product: CASKGQGKGYEQYF.

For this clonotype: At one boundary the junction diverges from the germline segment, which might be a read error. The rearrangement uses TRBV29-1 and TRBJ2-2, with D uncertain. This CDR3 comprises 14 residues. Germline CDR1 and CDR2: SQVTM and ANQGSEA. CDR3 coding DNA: TGCAGCGTTGAGCGGCAGCTGAACGCCGGGGAGCTGTTTTTT. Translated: CSVERQLNAGELFF.

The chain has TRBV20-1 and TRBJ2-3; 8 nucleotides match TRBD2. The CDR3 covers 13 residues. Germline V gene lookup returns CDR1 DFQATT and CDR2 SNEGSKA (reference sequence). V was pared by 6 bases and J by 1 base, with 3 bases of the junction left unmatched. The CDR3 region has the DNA TGCAGTGCCACGACTAGCGGCACAGATACGCAGTATTTT. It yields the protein CSATTSGTDTQYF.

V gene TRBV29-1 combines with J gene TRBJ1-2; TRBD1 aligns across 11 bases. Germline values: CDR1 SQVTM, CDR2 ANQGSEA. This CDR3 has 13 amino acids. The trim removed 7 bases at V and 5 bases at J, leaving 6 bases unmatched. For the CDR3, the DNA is TGCAGCGCGGACAGGGGGCGTCGGTATGGCTACACCTTC. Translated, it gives CSADRGRRYGYTF.

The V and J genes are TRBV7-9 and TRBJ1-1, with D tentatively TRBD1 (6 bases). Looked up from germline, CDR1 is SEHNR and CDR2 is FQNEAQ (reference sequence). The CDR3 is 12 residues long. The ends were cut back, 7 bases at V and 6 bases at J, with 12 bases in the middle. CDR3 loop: CASMGQGSEAFF. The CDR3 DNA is TGTGCCAGCATGGGTCAGGGGTCTGAAGCTTTCTTT.

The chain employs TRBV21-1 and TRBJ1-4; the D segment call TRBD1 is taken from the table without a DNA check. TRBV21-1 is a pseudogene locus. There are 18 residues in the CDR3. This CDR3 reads CASSTHSDTWPLNEKLFF. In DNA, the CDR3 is TGTGCCAGCAGCACTCATTCGGACACTTGGCCTCTTAATGAAAAACTGTTTTTT.

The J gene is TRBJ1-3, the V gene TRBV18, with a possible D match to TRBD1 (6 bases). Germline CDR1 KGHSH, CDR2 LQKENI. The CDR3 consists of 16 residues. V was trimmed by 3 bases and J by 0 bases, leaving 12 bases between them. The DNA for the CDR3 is TGTGCCAGCTCACCCGGACAGACGAGCTCTGGAAACACCATATATTTT. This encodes CASSPGQTSSGNTIYF.

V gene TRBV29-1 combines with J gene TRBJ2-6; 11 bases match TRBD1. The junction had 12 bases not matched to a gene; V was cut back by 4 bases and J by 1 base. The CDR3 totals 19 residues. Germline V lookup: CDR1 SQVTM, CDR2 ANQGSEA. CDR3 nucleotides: TGCAGCGTTGCCGCGGGACAGGGGGGCTCGGTTTCTGGGGCCAACGTCCTGACTTTC. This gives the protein CSVAAGQGGSVSGANVLTF. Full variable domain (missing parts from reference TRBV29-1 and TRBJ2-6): SAVISQKPSRDICQRGTSLTIQCQVDSQVTMMFWYRQQPGQSLTLIATANQGSEATYESGFVIDKFPISRPNLTFSTLTVSNMSPEDSSIYLCSVAAGQGGSVSGANVLTFGAGSRLTVL.

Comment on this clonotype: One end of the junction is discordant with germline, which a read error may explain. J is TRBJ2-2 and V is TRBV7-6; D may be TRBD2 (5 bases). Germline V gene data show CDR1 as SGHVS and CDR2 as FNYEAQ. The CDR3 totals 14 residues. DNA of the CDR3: TGTGCCAGCAGCTTATCCCAACAACCCGGGGAGCTGTTGTTT. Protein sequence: CASSLSQQPGELLF.

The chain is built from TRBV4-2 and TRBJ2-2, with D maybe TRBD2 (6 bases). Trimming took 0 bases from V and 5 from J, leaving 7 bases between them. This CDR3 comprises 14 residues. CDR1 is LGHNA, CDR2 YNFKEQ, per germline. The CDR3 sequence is CASSQEGGTGELFF. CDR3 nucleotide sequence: TGTGCCAGCAGCCAAGAGGGGGGAACCGGGGAGCTGTTTTTT.

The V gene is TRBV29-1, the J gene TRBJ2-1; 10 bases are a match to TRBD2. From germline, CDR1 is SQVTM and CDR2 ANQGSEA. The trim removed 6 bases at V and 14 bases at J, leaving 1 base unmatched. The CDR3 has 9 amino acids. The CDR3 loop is CSVGTSEFF. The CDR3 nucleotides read TGCAGCGTCGGGACTAGCGAGTTCTTC.

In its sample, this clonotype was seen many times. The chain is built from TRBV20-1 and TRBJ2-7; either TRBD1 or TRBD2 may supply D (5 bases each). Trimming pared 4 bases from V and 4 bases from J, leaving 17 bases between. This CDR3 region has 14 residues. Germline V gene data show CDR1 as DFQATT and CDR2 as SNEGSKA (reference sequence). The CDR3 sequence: CSAIDPGTPYEQYF. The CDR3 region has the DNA TGCAGTGCTATTGACCCCGGGACCCCGTACGAGCAGTACTTC.

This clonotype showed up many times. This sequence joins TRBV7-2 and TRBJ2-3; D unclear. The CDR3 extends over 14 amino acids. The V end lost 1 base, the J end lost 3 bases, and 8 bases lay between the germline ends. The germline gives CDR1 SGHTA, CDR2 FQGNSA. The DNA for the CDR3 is TGTGCCAGCAGCTTAGGACCCCCTACAGATACGCAGTATTTT. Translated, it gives CASSLGPPTDTQYF.

Here the CDR3 reads CASTKLGTGPDEQYF. The CDR3 nucleotides read TGTGCCAGCACCAAGTTGGGGACGGGACCCGACGAGCAGTACTTC. The chain couples TRBV2 to TRBJ2-7; the D call may be TRBD1 or TRBD2 (5 bases each). Germline CDR1 and CDR2: SNHLY and FYNNEI. The CDR3 covers 15 residues. Deletions cut 7 bases from V and 5 bases from J, with 21 bases between.